This T cell receptor (beta chain) is from a study of T cells in Graves' hyperthyroidism and ophthalmopathy. Study in general: Blood was drawn when the patient was first diagnosed and still untreated. Study results and limitations: In blood, most of the thyroid clonotypes expanded above 0.001 were also present. Ophthalmopathy could be told apart from stable hyperthyroidism with a 13 V-J model.

The TCR beta CDR3 regions underwent amplification using RNA transcripts as the source. HTBI primers were the set used in a first-round RT-PCR of the TCR CDR3. TCRdb reprocessed the multiplex PCR reads via MiXCR and lists one record per CDR3 protein. The table includes fewer than 750,000 distinct CDR3 sequences, about 15% detected once. Clinical Activity Scores of at least 3, NOSPECS grades of at least 4 and durations under 3 months characterized ophthalmopathy patients. Note on this clonotype: The antigen remains undetermined. It may be a read error: a sequence one base away is much more abundant.

This TCR derives from a woman in her fifties or sixties with Graves' ophthalmopathy. The sample taken for sequencing was blood.

CDR3 in amino acids: CASSLMGVGDTQYF. DNA for the CDR3: TGTGCCAGCAGTTTAATGGGAGTCGGAGATACGCAGTATTTT. This chain joins TRBV28 and TRBJ2-3, with a tentative D call TRBD2 (5 bases). Germline CDR1 MDHEN, CDR2 SYDVKM. The CDR3 is 14 amino acids. With 2 bases removed from V and 5 bases from J, the gap between germline ends came to 11 bases. Together with reference TRBV28 and TRBJ2-3, the CDR3 gives the full variable domain: DVKVTQSSRYLVKRTGEKVFLECVQDMDHENMFWYRQDPGLGLRLIYFSYDVKMKEKGDIPEGYSVSREKKERFSLILESASTNQTSMYLCASSLMGVGDTQYFGPGTRLTVL.